The next 25 T cell receptor beta chains were all read from a single sample in a study of cytomegalovirus exposure and HLA in healthy donors. PCR used 60 Vbeta primers and 13 Jbeta primers. Sequencing used immunoSEQ multiplex PCR; TCRdb keeps in-frame clones, though not all of them. The sample includes 120,000 to 150,000 clones, over 80% of them seen just once. The sequenced sample consisted of PBMCs. These receptors were taken from a male donor in good health and CMV-seronegative.

This chain joins TRBV5-5 and TRBJ1-1; tentative D call: TRBD1 (5 bases). V was shortened by 4 bases and J by 11 bases, with 21 bases between the two germline ends. The CDR3 consists of 14 residues. Germline loops: CDR1 SGHKS, CDR2 YYEKEE (reference sequence). DNA of the CDR3: TGTGCCAGCAGCAACCGGTGGGGGGACTATGAGGCTTTCTTT. This sequence encodes CASSNRWGDYEAFF.

This clone was detected only a few times. The chain couples TRBV5-4 to TRBJ1-1; D gene uncertain. This CDR3 is 14 amino acids long. Germline V gene lookup returns CDR1 SGHNT and CDR2 YYREEE (reference sequence). V lost 0 bases and J lost 4, with 10 bases in between. CDR3 amino acids: CASSLAAGGTEAFF. The CDR3 bases are TGTGCCAGCAGCTTGGCGGCGGGCGGCACTGAAGCTTTCTTT.

The chain joins TRBV6-1 to TRBJ2-1, with 7 bases aligning to TRBD2. This CDR3 is built from 14 residues. The germline gives CDR1 MNHNS, CDR2 SASEGT. Trimming at V came to 4 bases and at J to 9 bases, leaving 9 bases not matched to a gene. The CDR3 region is CASSVRLASGEQFF. The CDR3 coding sequence is TGTGCCAGCAGTGTTCGACTAGCATCTGGTGAGCAGTTCTTC.

The V call is TRBV2, the J call TRBJ1-4, with 7 bases fitting TRBD1. V gave up 5 bases and J gave up 1 base; unmatched junction bases: 1. Germline CDR1 is SNHLY and CDR2 is FYNNEI. This CDR3 has 14 residues. The CDR3 loop reads CASSHRGTNEKLFF. The DNA for the CDR3 is TGTGCCAGCAGTCACAGGGGAACTAATGAAAAACTGTTTTTT.

The V call is TRBV28, the J call TRBJ2-2; 7 bases fit TRBD1. The CDR3 totals 15 residues. Trimming removed 5 bases from V and 6 bases from J; junction bases left unmatched: 9. The V gene's germline CDR1 is MDHEN and CDR2 SYDVKM. The CDR3 DNA is TGTGCCAGCAGTCAAGTCAGGGGGTGGTCCGGGGAGCTGTTTTTT. This translates into CASSQVRGWSGELFF.

The V call is TRBV9, the J call TRBJ2-1; 8 bases match TRBD2. Germline CDR1 reads SGDLS; CDR2 reads YYNGEE. CDR3 size: 16 residues. V lost 3 bases and J lost 4; bases outside the gene matches: 9. CDR3 loop: CASSAGGGPAYNEQFF. CDR3 nucleotide sequence: TGTGCCAGCAGCGCCGGCGGGGGGCCTGCGTACAATGAGCAGTTCTTC.

The gene calls are TRBV7-6 and TRBJ2-6; 8 nucleotides match TRBD2. The CDR3 is made up of 17 amino acids. V shed 3 bases and J 3 bases; nucleotides not matched to a gene: 7. From germline, CDR1 is SGHVS and CDR2 FNYEAQ. The CDR3 DNA is TGTGCCAGCAGCTTCGGGGCGGGGGGATATGGGGCCAACGTCCTGACTTTC. Its protein is CASSFGAGGYGANVLTF.

The gene calls are TRBV6-5 and TRBJ2-7; TRBD2 might be the D (6 bases). Trimming stripped 2 bases from V and 4 bases from J, with 15 bases between. The germline V gene encodes CDR1 MNHEY and CDR2 SVGAGI. The CDR3 covers 15 residues. The CDR3 reads CASSYRQEGRYEQYF. The CDR3 DNA reads TGTGCCAGCAGTTACAGGCAGGAGGGACGGTACGAGCAGTACTTC.

CDR3: CASSSELAGGYNEQFF. The CDR3 bases are TGTGCCAGCAGCTCCGAACTAGCGGGAGGCTACAATGAGCAGTTCTTC. The chain is built from TRBV5-4 and TRBJ2-1, with 12 bases identical to TRBD2. V gave up 3 bases and J gave up 3 bases; unmatched junction bases: 4. This CDR3 has 16 residues. CDR1 and CDR2 (germline): SGHNT, YYREEE (reference sequence). Variable domain in full (rest from reference TRBV5-4 and TRBJ2-1): ETGVTQSPTHLIKTRGQQVTLRCSSQSGHNTVSWYQQALGQGPQFIFQYYREEENGRGNFPPRFSGLQFPNYSSELNVNALELDDSALYLCASSSELAGGYNEQFFGPGTRLTVL.

The chain has TRBV4-3 and TRBJ2-3, with TRBD2 matching over 11 bases. The germline gives CDR1 LGHNA, CDR2 YSLEER. V was clipped by 1 base and J by 6 bases; unmatched bases: 6. There are 16 residues in the CDR3. The CDR3 loop is CASSQVAGGPTDTQYF. The CDR3 DNA is TGCGCCAGCAGCCAAGTAGCGGGAGGGCCCACTGATACGCAGTATTTT.

The chain uses TRBV10-3 and TRBJ2-7; unclear D gene. Per the germline V gene, CDR1 is ENHRY and CDR2 is SYGVKD. Trimming removed 0 bases at V and 5 bases at J, with 8 bases between. The CDR3 is 13 residues long. The CDR3 region has the DNA TGTGCCATCAGTGAGTCGAATACGGACGAGCAGTACTTC. Amino acid sequence: CAISESNTDEQYF.

The J gene is TRBJ1-2, the V gene TRBV6-5; the D gene is possibly TRBD1 (5 bases). V shed 5 bases and J shed 4 bases, with 11 bases lying between them. The CDR3 spans 13 residues. Germline V gives CDR1 MNHEY, CDR2 SVGAGI. CDR3 in DNA: TGTGCCAGCAGTCACAGGCGCATCTATGGCTACACCTTC. Its translation: CASSHRRIYGYTF.

The chain couples TRBV2 to TRBJ1-2; 9 bases match TRBD1. The germline V gene has CDR1 SNHLY and CDR2 FYNNEI. This CDR3 spans 13 amino acids. The junction had 5 bases not matched to a gene; V was cut back by 10 bases and J by 2 bases. The CDR3 loop reads CANSTGGNYGYTF. CDR3 DNA sequence: TGTGCCAATTCAACAGGGGGCAACTATGGCTACACCTTC.

Points on this clone: Other nucleotide sequences from this sample produce the same CDR3. The chain combines TRBV5-1 with TRBJ2-1, with TRBD2 matching over 9 bases. The germline V gene encodes CDR1 SGHRS and CDR2 YFSETQ. The J segment lost 0 bases and the V segment lost 4 bases, leaving 2 bases of the junction unmatched. CDR3 length equals 15 residues. The CDR3 sequence: CASSGGRGSYNEQFF. As DNA, the CDR3 is TGCGCCAGCAGCGGCGGGAGGGGCTCCTACAATGAGCAGTTCTTC.

This sequence joins TRBV6-5 and TRBJ2-1; 8 bases fit TRBD2. The CDR3 length is 15 residues. Per the germline V gene, CDR1 is MNHEY and CDR2 is SVGAGI. With 4 bases clipped from V and 0 bases from J, the junction kept 2 bases outside the gene matches. The CDR3 DNA reads TGTGCCAGCAGTTCAAGCGGGAGCTCCTACAATGAGCAGTTCTTC. This codes for CASSSSGSSYNEQFF.

This rearrangement joins TRBV5-1 to TRBJ1-6, with 8 bases aligning to TRBD1. Losses at the gene ends were 3 bases for V and 7 bases for J; bases not matched to a gene: 6. This CDR3 region has 15 residues. The germline V gene has CDR1 SGHRS and CDR2 YFSETQ. Here the CDR3 DNA reads TGCGCCAGCAGCTCTGGGACAGGCCAAAATTCACCCCTCCACTTT. Protein: CASSSGTGQNSPLHF.

This clone came up a few times. The chain combines TRBV27 with TRBJ2-1; 8 nucleotides align to TRBD1. Germline V CDR1 and CDR2: MNHEY, SMNVEV (reference sequence). The CDR3 is 17 amino acids. The V segment lost 7 bases and the J segment 2 bases; nucleotides outside the gene matches: 13. CDR3 sequence (DNA): TGTGCCAGCATGTCCGACCTCTGGGACAGGACCTACAATGAGCAGTTCTTC. Translating it yields CASMSDLWDRTYNEQFF.

The rearrangement joins TRBV2 to TRBJ1-2, with 9 nucleotides matching TRBD1. This CDR3 is 13 amino acids long. The germline CDR1 and CDR2 sequences are SNHLY and FYNNEI. V lost 2 bases and J lost 8; bases outside the gene matches: 3. CDR3 bases: TGTGCCAGCAGTGAACGGGACAGGGAGGGCTACACCTTC. Translating gives CASSERDREGYTF.

The chain employs TRBV18 and TRBJ2-1, with D possibly matching TRBD2 (6 bases). The CDR3 is 17 residues long. V lost 4 bases and J lost 3, with 19 bases in between. The germline gives CDR1 KGHSH, CDR2 LQKENI. The DNA of the CDR3 is TGTGCCAGCTCACGACCATTAGAGGAGGGCCACTACAATGAGCAGTTCTTC. This encodes CASSRPLEEGHYNEQFF. Using reference TRBV18 and TRBJ2-1 for the parts outside the CDR3, the full variable domain is NAGVMQNPRHLVRRRGQEARLRCSPMKGHSHVYWYRQLPEEGLKFMVYLQKENIIDESGMPKERFSAEFPKEGPSILRIQQVVRGDSAAYFCASSRPLEEGHYNEQFFGPGTRLTVL.

The chain combines TRBV4-1 with TRBJ1-4; the D gene is possibly TRBD1 (5 bases). V lost 1 base to trimming and J lost 1 base, with 13 bases between them. The CDR3 length is 17 residues. Germline V lookup: CDR1 MGHRA, CDR2 YSYEKL. The CDR3 DNA is TGCGCCAGCAGCCAAGGGGCCGGGGGGGGAACTAATGAAAAACTGTTTTTT. Its protein product is CASSQGAGGGTNEKLFF.

The genes are TRBV30 and TRBJ2-1; D perhaps matches TRBD1 (6 bases). This CDR3 is built from 15 residues. The V gene lost 2 bases and the J gene lost 5 bases, with 16 bases spanning the gap. Per germline, CDR1 GTSNPN and CDR2 SVGIG (reference sequence). CDR3 region: CAWSPRPRDNNEQFF. In nucleotides, the CDR3 is TGTGCCTGGAGTCCGCGGCCTAGGGACAACAATGAGCAGTTCTTC.

The rearrangement joins TRBV19 to TRBJ2-1; TRBD2 matches 10 bases. Germline V gene data show CDR1 as LNHDA and CDR2 as SQIVND (reference sequence). Losses at the gene ends were 2 bases for V and 7 bases for J; bases not matched to a gene: 5. This CDR3 contains 15 residues. The DNA for the CDR3 is TGTGCCAGTAGTATACTAGCGGGAGTGGGTAATGAGCAGTTCTTC. Protein product: CASSILAGVGNEQFF.

The V and J genes are TRBV6-1 and TRBJ1-4, with a possible D match to TRBD1 (6 bases). CDR3 length: 14 residues. V gave up 8 bases and J gave up 0 bases, with 10 bases separating them. CDR1 and CDR2 (germline): MNHNS, SASEGT. The CDR3 nucleotides are TGTGCCAGCCGAGGGACAACAACTAATGAAAAACTGTTTTTT. Translation gives CASRGTTTNEKLFF.

This clone has a handful of counts. This CDR3 is CASSLFRGDTQYF. The CDR3 DNA reads TGTGCCAGCAGCCTTTTTAGGGGAGATACGCAGTATTTT. V and J are TRBV11-2 and TRBJ2-3; D might be TRBD1 (5 bases). This CDR3 comprises 13 residues. The V gene lost 5 bases and the J gene lost 5 bases, with 11 bases spanning the gap. Germline CDR1 reads SGHAT; CDR2 reads FQNNGV. Supplemented by reference TRBV11-2 and TRBJ2-3, the full variable domain reads EAGVAQSPRYKIIEKRQSVAFWCNPISGHATLYWYQQILGQGPKLLIQFQNNGVVDDSQLPKDRFSAERLKGVDSTLKIQPAKLEDSAVYLCASSLFRGDTQYFGPGTRLTVL.

The chain carries TRBV4-3 and TRBJ2-7, with 9 bases aligning to TRBD2. This CDR3 is 17 amino acids long. The trim removed 2 bases at V and 1 base at J, leaving 9 bases unmatched. From germline, CDR1 is LGHNA and CDR2 YSLEER. The CDR3 DNA sequence: TGCGCCAGCAGCCAACTTGCGCTGGCGGGAGGGTCCTACGAGCAGTACTTC. The encoded protein is CASSQLALAGGSYEQYF.